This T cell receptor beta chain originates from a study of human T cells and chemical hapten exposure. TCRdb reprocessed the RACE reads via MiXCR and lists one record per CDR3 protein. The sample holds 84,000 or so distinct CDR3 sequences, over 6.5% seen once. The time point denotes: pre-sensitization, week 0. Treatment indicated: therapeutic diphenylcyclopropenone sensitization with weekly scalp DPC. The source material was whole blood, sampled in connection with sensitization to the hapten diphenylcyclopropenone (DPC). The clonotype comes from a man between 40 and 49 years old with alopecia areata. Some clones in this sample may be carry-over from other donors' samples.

The CDR3 sequence: CASRDIYEQYF. The CDR3 region has the DNA TGTGCCAGTCGGGACATCTACGAGCAGTACTTC. This chain joins TRBV28 and TRBJ2-7; a possible D gene is TRBD1 (6 bases). The CDR3 totals 11 residues. The germline V gene has CDR1 MDHEN and CDR2 SYDVKM. Trimming took 9 bases from V and 3 from J, leaving 9 bases between them.